These 12 T cell receptor beta chains were sequenced from one sample in a study of blood T cell repertoires in COVID-19. Repertoires were generated with immunoSEQ multiplex PCR, while TCRdb's copy carries only in-frame clones and drops some. The table shows approximately 210,000 clones, with 81% occurring only once. The sequenced material came from PBMCs or T cells enriched from blood (not recorded which). The receptors were gathered from a woman in her forties or fifties with acute COVID-19.

The chain combines TRBV6-1 with TRBJ1-4; perhaps TRBD1 as D (5 bases). The CDR3 is 14 residues long. Trimming pared 8 bases from V and 0 bases from J, leaving 10 bases between. The germline CDR1 and CDR2 sequences are MNHNS and SASEGT. CDR3 bases: TGTGCCAGCTTTGACAGAGCAACTAATGAAAAACTGTTTTTT. It translates to CASFDRATNEKLFF.

The genes are TRBV27 and TRBJ2-1; 11 bases match TRBD2. The junction had 8 bases not matched to a gene; V was cut back by 6 bases and J by 7 bases. Germline CDR1 is MNHEY and CDR2 is SMNVEV (reference sequence). CDR3 size: 15 residues. CDR3 DNA: TGTGCCAGCAGGCGAACTAGCGGGGGTGAGAATGAGCAGTTCTTC. Translating it yields CASRRTSGGENEQFF.

Details on this clone: The junction does not match germline at one end; this may be a read error. V is TRBV19 and J is TRBJ1-2, with a tentative D call TRBD1 (6 bases). The CDR3 length is 12 residues. Germline V lookup: CDR1 LNHDA, CDR2 SQIVND (reference sequence). In nucleotides, the CDR3 is TGTGCGAGTCGGGGGGCTAACGATGGCTACACCTTC. Amino acids: CASRGANDGYTF.

The chain uses TRBV18 and TRBJ1-1; 10 nucleotides line up with TRBD1. CDR1 is KGHSH, CDR2 LQKENI, per germline. Germline trimming cut 4 bases from V and 6 bases from J; bases unmatched to any gene: 8. The CDR3 is 15 amino acids. The CDR3 here is CASSRQGAVNPEAFF. CDR3 coding DNA: TGTGCCAGCTCACGACAGGGGGCGGTTAACCCTGAAGCTTTCTTT.

This clone is a singleton in its sample. The chain has TRBV28 and TRBJ1-1; no clear D. From germline, CDR1 is MDHEN and CDR2 SYDVKM. V was cut by 2 bases and J by 7 bases, with 8 bases left in between. The CDR3 sequence is 12 residues long. The CDR3 coding sequence is TGTGCCAGCAGTTTAGGGCCTTTTGAAGCTTTCTTT. It encodes CASSLGPFEAFF.

Here the CDR3 DNA reads TGTGCCAGCAGTGGGGCAGGGCGAGGCTACACCTTC. Protein product: CASSGAGRGYTF. The genes are TRBV27 and TRBJ1-2; D may be TRBD1 (5 bases). CDR3 size: 12 residues. The V gene's germline CDR1 is MNHEY and CDR2 SMNVEV (reference sequence). V shed 5 bases and J shed 8 bases, with 12 bases lying between them.

The chain links TRBV18 to TRBJ2-2; 8 bases fit TRBD1. The CDR3 has 15 residues. In germline, CDR1 is KGHSH, CDR2 LQKENI. J lost 6 bases, V lost 5 bases, and 8 bases had no gene match. For the CDR3, the DNA is TGTGCCAGCTCATCATTCGAGGGACAGGCCGGGGAGCTGTTTTTT. Amino acids: CASSSFEGQAGELFF.

The chain carries TRBV5-1 and TRBJ2-7; D uncertain. Trimming cost V 4 bases and J 0 bases, with 14 bases left between them. The CDR3 has 15 residues. Germline V gene data show CDR1 as SGHRS and CDR2 as YFSETQ. DNA for the CDR3: TGCGCCAGCAGCCTGGGTGGCGGAAACTCCTACGAGCAGTACTTC. Translated, it gives CASSLGGGNSYEQYF.

The chain links TRBV19 to TRBJ1-4; D possibly corresponds to TRBD1 (6 bases). The V gene's germline CDR1 is LNHDA and CDR2 SQIVND (reference sequence). The CDR3 has 12 residues. V was cut by 11 bases and J by 6 bases, with 13 bases left in between. CDR3 region: CAGGGGYEKLFF. As DNA, the CDR3 is TGTGCCGGGGGCGGGGGATATGAAAAACTGTTTTTT.

V is TRBV10-3 and J is TRBJ2-2; the D is unclear. Trimming pared 2 bases from V and 7 bases from J, leaving 11 bases between. The CDR3 extends over 14 amino acids. From germline, CDR1 is ENHRY and CDR2 SYGVKD. The CDR3 loop is CAISETLDFGELFF. Written as DNA, the CDR3 is TGTGCCATCAGTGAGACTTTAGATTTCGGGGAGCTGTTTTTT.

This clone has more than one count but fewer than ten. The V and J genes are TRBV7-6 and TRBJ2-7, with 13 bases that match TRBD2. Trimming removed 5 bases from V and 4 bases from J; junction bases left unmatched: 11. This CDR3 has 17 amino acids. The germline CDR1 and CDR2 sequences are SGHVS and FNYEAQ. As DNA, the CDR3 is TGTGCCAGCAGCCACAACCCAACTAGCGGGGGGGCTTACGAGCAGTACTTC. Its protein is CASSHNPTSGGAYEQYF.

The genes are TRBV28 and TRBJ1-2; TRBD1 matches at 7 bases. V was pared by 2 bases and J by 11 bases, with 8 bases of the junction left unmatched. The CDR3 consists of 13 residues. CDR1 and CDR2 (germline): MDHEN, SYDVKM. The chain's CDR3 is CASSLVQGSRYTF. The CDR3 nucleotides are TGTGCCAGCAGTTTAGTACAGGGGTCACGTTACACCTTC.